These T cell receptor beta chains were read from a single sample in a study of CD4 T cells in relation to SARS-CoV-2 and coronaviruses. Profiling relied on immunoSEQ multiplex PCR, and the TCRdb table lists in-frame clones only, not all of them. The sample contains 21,000 or so clones, less than 85% of which appear only once. No antigens are known for them. Material for sequencing was CD4+ T cells from PBMCs, cultured in vitro. Source of these receptors: a human donor in good health. The CDR3 runs from the conserved cysteine through the conserved F or W.

J	V	CDR3
TRBJ1-2	TRBV6-1	CASSETGTVYGYTF
TRBJ1-1	TRBV2	CASRFGGTEAFF
TRBJ1-2	TRBV24-1	CATPFDRQRHSYGYTF
TRBJ2-5	TRBV27	CARGQGGETQYF
TRBJ1-2	TRBV29-1	CSVTDGTYGYTF
TRBJ2-2	TRBV11-1	CASSSLAGTGELFF
TRBJ2-7	TRBV5-1	CASSFSGQRYEQYF
TRBJ1-1	TRBV19	CASSIDDQGLNTEAFF
TRBJ2-5	TRBV18	CASSPRVGGPLETQYF
TRBJ1-2	TRBV21-1	CASSRGDTNYGYTF
TRBJ1-1	TRBV19	CASSIAGRGPEAFF
TRBJ2-5	TRBV5-1	CASSLDRVTETQYF
TRBJ1-2	TRBV6-5	CASSYSKGVNYGYTF
TRBJ1-3	TRBV18	CASSPLSGNSGNTIYF
TRBJ1-5	TRBV18	CASSPPGEIQPQHF
TRBJ1-1	TRBV29-1	CSVESAEAFF
TRBJ2-7	TRBV6-2/TRBV6-3	CASSYSATGKIEQYF
TRBJ1-1	TRBV10-2	CASSDAVTNTEAFF
TRBJ2-2	TRBV12-5	CASKGLNTGELFF
TRBJ2-1	TRBV25-1	CASSEPLAGDTEQFF
TRBJ2-5	TRBV9	CASSVVGLAGDRETQYF
TRBJ2-3	TRBV7-3	CASSFSGRTDTQYF
TRBJ2-7	TRBV5-1	CASSLLGVSYEQYF
TRBJ2-1	TRBV12-5	CASGRSSGRGNEQFF
TRBJ2-5	TRBV18	CASSPSGTQYF
TRBJ2-1	TRBV28	CASTKTTYNEQFF
TRBJ2-3	TRBV9	CASSPGTSGRTDTQYF
TRBJ2-1	TRBV7-6	CASSLLSTSGSRDEQFF